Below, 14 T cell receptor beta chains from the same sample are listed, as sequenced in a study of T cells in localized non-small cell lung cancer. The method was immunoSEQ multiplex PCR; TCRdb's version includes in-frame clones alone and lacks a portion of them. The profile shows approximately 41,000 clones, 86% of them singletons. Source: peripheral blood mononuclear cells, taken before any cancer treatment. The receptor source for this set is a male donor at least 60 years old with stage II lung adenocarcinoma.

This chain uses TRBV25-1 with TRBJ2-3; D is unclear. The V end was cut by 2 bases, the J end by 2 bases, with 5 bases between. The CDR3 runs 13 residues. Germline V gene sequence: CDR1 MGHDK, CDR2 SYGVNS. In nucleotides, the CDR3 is TGTGCCAGCAGTGAACCGGTCACAGATACGCAGTATTTT. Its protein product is CASSEPVTDTQYF.

The CDR3 region has the DNA TGTGCCAGCAGCTCGGGACGGGACTCTATCTCCTACGAGCAGTACTTC. Amino acids: CASSSGRDSISYEQYF. The chain joins TRBV7-9 to TRBJ2-7; maybe TRBD2 (6 bases). The V and J ends lost 4 bases and 0 bases respectively, with 16 bases between them. In germline, CDR1 is SEHNR, CDR2 FQNEAQ (reference sequence). This CDR3 has 16 amino acids.

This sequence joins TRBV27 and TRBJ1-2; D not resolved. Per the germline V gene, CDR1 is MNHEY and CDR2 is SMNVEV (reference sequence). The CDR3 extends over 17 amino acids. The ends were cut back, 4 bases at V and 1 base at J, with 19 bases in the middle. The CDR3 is CASSSLQRGGNNYGYTF. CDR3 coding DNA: TGTGCCAGCAGTTCCCTCCAGCGGGGAGGGAATAACTATGGCTACACCTTC.

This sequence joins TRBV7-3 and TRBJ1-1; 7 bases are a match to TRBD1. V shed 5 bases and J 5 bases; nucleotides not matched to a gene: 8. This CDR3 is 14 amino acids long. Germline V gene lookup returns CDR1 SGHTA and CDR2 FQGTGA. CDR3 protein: CASSTRQGGTEAFF. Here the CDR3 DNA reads TGTGCCAGCAGCACCAGACAGGGTGGGACTGAAGCTTTCTTT.

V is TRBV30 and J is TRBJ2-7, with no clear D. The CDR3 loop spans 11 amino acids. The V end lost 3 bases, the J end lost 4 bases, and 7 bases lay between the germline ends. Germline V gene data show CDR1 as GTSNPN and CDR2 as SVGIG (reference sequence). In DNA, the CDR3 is TGTGCCTGGAGGGCTCCGTACGAGCAGTACTTC. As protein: CAWRAPYEQYF. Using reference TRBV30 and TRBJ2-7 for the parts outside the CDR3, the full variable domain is SQTIHQWPATLVQPVGSPLSLECTVEGTSNPNLYWYRQAAGRGLQLLFYSVGIGQISSEVPQNLSASRPQDRQFILSSKKLLLSDSGFYLCAWRAPYEQYFGPGTRLTVT.

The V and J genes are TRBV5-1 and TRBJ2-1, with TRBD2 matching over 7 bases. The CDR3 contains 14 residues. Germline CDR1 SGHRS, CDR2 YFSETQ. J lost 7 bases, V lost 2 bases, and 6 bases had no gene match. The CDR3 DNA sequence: TGCGCCAGCAGCTTAGAACTAGCGCTTAATGAGCAGTTCTTC. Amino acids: CASSLELALNEQFF.

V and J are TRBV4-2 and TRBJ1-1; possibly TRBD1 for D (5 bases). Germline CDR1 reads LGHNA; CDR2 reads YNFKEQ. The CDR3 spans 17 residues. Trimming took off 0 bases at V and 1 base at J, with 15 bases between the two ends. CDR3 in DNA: TGTGCCAGCAGCCAAGATTCCCCGCAGGGCAGGAACACTGAAGCTTTCTTT. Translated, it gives CASSQDSPQGRNTEAFF.

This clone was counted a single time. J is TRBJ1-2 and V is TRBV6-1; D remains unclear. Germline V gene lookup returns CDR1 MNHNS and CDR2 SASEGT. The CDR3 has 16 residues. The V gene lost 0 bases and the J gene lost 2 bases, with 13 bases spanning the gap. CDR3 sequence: CASSEAFWGGNYGYTF. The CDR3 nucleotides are TGTGCCAGCAGTGAAGCTTTTTGGGGAGGGAACTATGGCTACACCTTC.

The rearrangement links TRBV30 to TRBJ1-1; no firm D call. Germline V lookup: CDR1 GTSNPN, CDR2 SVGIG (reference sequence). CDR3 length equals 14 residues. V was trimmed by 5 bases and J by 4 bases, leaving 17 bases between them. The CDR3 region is CAWSPREVFTEAFF. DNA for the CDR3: TGTGCCTGGTCTCCGCGAGAGGTTTTCACTGAAGCTTTCTTT. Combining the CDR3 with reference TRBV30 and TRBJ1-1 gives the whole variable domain SQTIHQWPATLVQPVGSPLSLECTVEGTSNPNLYWYRQAAGRGLQLLFYSVGIGQISSEVPQNLSASRPQDRQFILSSKKLLLSDSGFYLCAWSPREVFTEAFFGQGTRLTVV.

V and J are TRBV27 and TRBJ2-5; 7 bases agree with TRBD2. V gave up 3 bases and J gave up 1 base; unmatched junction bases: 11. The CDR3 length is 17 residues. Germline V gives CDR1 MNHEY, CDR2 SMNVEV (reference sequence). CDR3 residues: CASSFRLLGGTQETQYF. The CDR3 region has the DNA TGTGCCAGCAGTTTTCGCCTATTGGGAGGGACCCAAGAGACCCAGTACTTC.

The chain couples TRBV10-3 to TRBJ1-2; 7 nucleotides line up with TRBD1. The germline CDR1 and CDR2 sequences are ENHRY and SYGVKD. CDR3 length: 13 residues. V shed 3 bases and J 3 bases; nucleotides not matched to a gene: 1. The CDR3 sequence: CAISEGQDYGYTF. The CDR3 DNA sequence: TGTGCCATCAGTGAAGGACAGGACTATGGCTACACCTTC.

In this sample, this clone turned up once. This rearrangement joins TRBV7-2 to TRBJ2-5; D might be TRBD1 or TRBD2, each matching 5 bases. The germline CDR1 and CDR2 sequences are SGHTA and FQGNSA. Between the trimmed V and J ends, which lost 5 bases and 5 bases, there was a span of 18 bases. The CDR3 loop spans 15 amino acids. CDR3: CASSLVAGTTETQYF. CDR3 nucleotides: TGTGCCAGCAGCCTTGTCGCAGGGACGACGGAGACCCAGTACTTC.

CDR3 residues: CASSLGGDRSNIQYF. For the CDR3, the DNA is TGTGCCAGCAGCTTAGGTGGGGACCGCTCGAACATTCAGTACTTC. The rearrangement joins TRBV11-3 to TRBJ2-4; D possibly uses TRBD1 or TRBD2 (5 bases each). There are 15 residues in the CDR3. V gave up 1 base and J gave up 7 bases, with 14 bases separating them. CDR1 and CDR2 from the germline V gene are SGHNT and YENEEA.

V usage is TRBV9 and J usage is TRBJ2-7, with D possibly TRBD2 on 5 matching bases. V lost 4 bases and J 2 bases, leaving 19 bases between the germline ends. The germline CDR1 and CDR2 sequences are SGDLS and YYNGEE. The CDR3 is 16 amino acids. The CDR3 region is CASSLNSGIPTYEQYF. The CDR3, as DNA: TGTGCCAGCAGCTTAAACTCCGGGATTCCAACCTACGAGCAGTACTTC.